The 24 T cell receptor beta chains presented below share a single source sample, sequenced in a study of identical twins. TCRdb reprocessed the 5' RACE reads via MiXCR and lists one record per CDR3 protein. The sample holds roughly 250,000 distinct CDR3 sequences, 11% to 15% seen once. Sequences were obtained from memory (CD45RO+) T cells sorted from blood. These receptors were obtained from a woman aged 18 to 35 in good health.

The gene calls are TRBV5-1 and TRBJ1-1; tentatively, D is TRBD1 (5 bases). Looked up from germline, CDR1 is SGHRS and CDR2 is YFSETQ. Between the trimmed V and J ends, which lost 10 bases and 1 base, there was a span of 11 bases. The CDR3 runs 12 residues. This chain's CDR3 is CAAGPTNTEAFF. CDR3 bases: TGCGCCGCGGGGCCCACGAACACTGAAGCTTTCTTT.

This clonotype was counted at least ten times. The gene calls are TRBV12-3 or TRBV12-4 and TRBJ1-3, with no clear D. This CDR3 is 15 amino acids long. V lost 2 bases to trimming and J lost 3 bases, with 11 bases between them. CDR3 DNA: TGTGCCAGCAGTTTAACCGGGTTAAATGGAAACACCATATATTTT. It encodes CASSLTGLNGNTIYF.

This clonotype appeared a few times. The genes are TRBV12-3 or TRBV12-4 and TRBJ1-5; D gene uncertain. The ends were cut back, 3 bases at V and 6 bases at J, with 6 bases in the middle. This CDR3 comprises 12 residues. The CDR3 is CASSLESQPQHF. In DNA, the CDR3 is TGTGCCAGCAGTTTGGAGAGTCAGCCCCAGCATTTT.

In this sample, this clonotype turned up a few times. The rearrangement uses TRBV20-1 and TRBJ1-1; D is perhaps TRBD1 (5 bases). This CDR3 contains 14 residues. In germline, CDR1 is DFQATT, CDR2 SNEGSKA (reference sequence). Trimming took 1 base from V and 4 from J, leaving 13 bases between them. This chain's CDR3 is CSARVLGGSTEAFF. The CDR3 region has the DNA TGCAGTGCTAGAGTTCTCGGGGGGAGCACTGAAGCTTTCTTT.

This clonotype was detected only a few times. J is TRBJ2-7 and V is TRBV6-5; tentatively, D is TRBD2 (6 bases). Trimming shortened V by 0 bases and J by 7 bases, and 16 bases separated the two germline ends. The germline V gene encodes CDR1 MNHEY and CDR2 SVGAGI. The CDR3 length is 15 residues. This CDR3 reads CASSYSKVRELEQYF. The DNA for the CDR3 is TGTGCCAGCAGTTACTCGAAGGTCCGGGAGCTTGAGCAGTACTTC.

The sample holds a few counts of this clonotype. V and J are TRBV12-3 or TRBV12-4 and TRBJ1-6; D ambiguous. There are 14 residues in the CDR3. V was clipped by 5 bases and J by 10 bases, with 15 bases between them. The CDR3 bases are TGTGCCAGCAGTACGTCAGGCGTAGGGTCACCCCTCCACTTT. It specifies CASSTSGVGSPLHF.

The chain combines TRBV21-1 with TRBJ1-2; TRBD1, the table's D call, lacks a check against the DNA. TRBV21-1 is a known pseudogene. The CDR3 contains 15 residues. In nucleotides, the CDR3 is TGTGCCAGCAGCAAACAGGGGAGGATGAACTATGGCTACACCTTC. It codes for CASSKQGRMNYGYTF.

This clonotype has just a few counts. The chain joins TRBV5-1 to TRBJ1-1, with D perhaps matching TRBD1 (5 bases). CDR3 length: 15 amino acids. CDR1 is SGHRS and CDR2 is YFSETQ in the germline V gene. V was cut by 0 bases and J by 5 bases, with 14 bases left in between. DNA for the CDR3: TGCGCCAGCAGCTTGGTCGGGACCCCGGGGACTGAAGCTTTCTTT. This sequence encodes CASSLVGTPGTEAFF.

The rearrangement links TRBV12-3 or TRBV12-4 to TRBJ1-5; maybe TRBD1 (5 bases). The CDR3 totals 15 residues. V lost 2 bases to trimming and J lost 9 bases, with 17 bases between them. Here the CDR3 DNA reads TGTGCCAGCAGTTTACAGCTAGGGGCCGGGATGCCCCAGCATTTT. This encodes CASSLQLGAGMPQHF.

This rearrangement joins TRBV7-8 to TRBJ2-1, with 7 positions matching TRBD2. From germline, CDR1 is SGHVS and CDR2 FQNEAQ. V was clipped by 5 bases and J by 1 base; unmatched bases: 8. The CDR3 is made up of 16 amino acids. The CDR3 region has the DNA TGTGCCAGCAGCCACCCTAGCGGATCGTCCTACAATGAGCAGTTCTTC. It encodes CASSHPSGSSYNEQFF.

This clonotype was counted many times. The rearrangement joins TRBV5-1 to TRBJ2-1; weak D call: TRBD1 (6 bases). Germline CDR1 is SGHRS and CDR2 is YFSETQ. V was shortened by 4 bases and J by 10 bases, with 18 bases between the two germline ends. The CDR3 contains 14 residues. CDR3 region: CASSVGAGDNEQFF. The DNA for the CDR3 is TGCGCCAGCAGCGTTGGGGCAGGGGATAACGAGCAGTTCTTC.

This clonotype was recorded a few times. The chain combines TRBV12-3 or TRBV12-4 with TRBJ1-4, with TRBD1 matching 9 bases. This CDR3 region has 16 residues. With V trimmed by 1 base and J by 0 bases, 0 bases remained unmatched. The CDR3 sequence is CASSLGTGATNEKLFF. The CDR3 coding sequence is TGTGCCAGCAGTTTAGGGACAGGGGCAACTAATGAAAAACTGTTTTTT.

This clonotype was recorded a few times. The rearrangement joins TRBV10-3 to TRBJ2-7; D unresolved. The CDR3 covers 14 residues. V lost 0 bases to trimming and J lost 4 bases, with 10 bases between them. Germline V lookup: CDR1 ENHRY, CDR2 SYGVKD. CDR3 nucleotide sequence: TGTGCCATCAGTGAGTCATCTAGGGTATACGAGCAGTACTTC. Protein: CAISESSRVYEQYF.

Only a few counts were recorded for this clonotype. The chain joins TRBV20-1 to TRBJ2-5, with a possible D match to TRBD2 (5 bases). Trimming removed 2 bases from V and 5 bases from J, with 9 bases in between. CDR1 DFQATT and CDR2 SNEGSKA come from the germline V gene (reference sequence). The CDR3 extends over 12 amino acids. CDR3 coding DNA: TGCAGTGCTAGACTAGCACGGGAGACCCAGTACTTC. Its translation is CSARLARETQYF.

The chain joins TRBV7-2 to TRBJ2-7, with D perhaps matching TRBD2 (5 bases). Per the germline V gene, CDR1 is SGHTA and CDR2 is FQGNSA. The CDR3 contains 15 residues. V was trimmed by 0 bases and J by 0 bases, leaving 9 bases between them. CDR3 sequence reads: CASSLASGTSYEQYF. The CDR3 nucleotides read TGTGCCAGCAGCTTAGCCAGCGGTACCTCCTACGAGCAGTACTTC.

V gene TRBV29-1 combines with J gene TRBJ2-7; D is uncertain. CDR1 and CDR2 from the germline V gene are SQVTM and ANQGSEA. This CDR3 region has 10 residues. The V and J ends lost 6 bases and 2 bases respectively, with 5 bases between them. The CDR3: CSVLTYEQYF. The CDR3 nucleotides are TGCAGCGTCCTTACCTACGAGCAGTACTTC.

This clonotype was seen a handful of times. The chain recombines TRBV5-1 with TRBJ1-6, with D unclear. The V gene lost 5 bases and the J gene lost 5 bases, with 17 bases spanning the gap. The CDR3 extends over 16 amino acids. Per germline, CDR1 SGHRS and CDR2 YFSETQ. The CDR3 sequence is CASRGLGNQDNSPLHF. For the CDR3, the DNA is TGCGCCAGCAGGGGCTTGGGTAATCAGGATAATTCACCCCTCCACTTT.

This clonotype came up a few times. The chain uses TRBV6-1 and TRBJ1-5; 8 bases are a match to TRBD1. This CDR3 region has 14 residues. Germline-derived CDR1 and CDR2 are MNHNS and SASEGT. V trimming: 6 bases; J trimming: 5 bases; junction bases outside the gene matches: 6. The CDR3 DNA sequence: TGTGCCAGCAGGAAGGACAGGGCTTATCAGCCCCAGCATTTT. Its translation is CASRKDRAYQPQHF.

CDR3 DNA: TGCAGTGCTGGGAGACAGGGGGATCAGCCCCAGCATTTT. Protein sequence: CSAGRQGDQPQHF. The chain carries TRBV20-1 and TRBJ1-5, with 9 bases fitting TRBD1. The V gene's germline CDR1 is DFQATT and CDR2 SNEGSKA (reference sequence). The CDR3 covers 13 residues. V was pared by 5 bases and J by 5 bases, with 4 bases of the junction left unmatched.

Ten or more counts support this clonotype. As DNA, the CDR3 is TGTGCCAGCAGTGACTCTAGCGGGAGCAATGAGCAGTTCTTC. It encodes CASSDSSGSNEQFF. V is TRBV6-4 and J is TRBJ2-1; 9 bases map to TRBD2. Germline V gene lookup returns CDR1 MRHNA and CDR2 SNTAGT. This CDR3 comprises 14 residues. Trimming took 0 bases from V and 6 from J; bases not matched to a gene: 0.

This clonotype was picked up a small number of times. The chain has TRBV20-1 and TRBJ2-7; 7 positions agree with TRBD1. J was trimmed by 2 bases and V by 1 base; bases with no gene match: 11. Germline values: CDR1 DFQATT, CDR2 SNEGSKA (reference sequence). The CDR3 totals 16 residues. The CDR3 sequence: CSARGPGRGQTYEQYF. In DNA, the CDR3 is TGCAGTGCTAGAGGCCCGGGCCGGGGACAGACCTACGAGCAGTACTTC.

The chain joins TRBV20-1 to TRBJ1-5; D possibly corresponds to TRBD1 (6 bases). The V gene's germline CDR1 is DFQATT and CDR2 SNEGSKA (reference sequence). V was shortened by 5 bases and J by 6 bases, with 11 bases between the two germline ends. The CDR3 sequence is 12 residues long. This CDR3 is CSAGRGGQPQHF. In DNA form, the CDR3 reads TGCAGTGCTGGCAGGGGTGGTCAGCCCCAGCATTTT.

This clonotype has more than one count but fewer than ten. This chain links TRBV6-1 with TRBJ2-2; 8 positions match TRBD2. Germline CDR1 reads MNHNS; CDR2 reads SASEGT. There are 16 residues in the CDR3. V lost 7 bases and J lost 9; bases outside the gene matches: 16. CDR3 region: CASTRDSLAGIRELFF. In DNA form, the CDR3 reads TGTGCCAGCACTAGAGATAGCCTAGCGGGTATTCGGGAGCTGTTTTTT.

This clonotype was detected only a few times. CDR3 in DNA: TGTGCCAGCAGTCCCGGGACTAGCGGATATACGCAGTATTTT. Translation: CASSPGTSGYTQYF. The V call is TRBV28, the J call TRBJ2-3, with TRBD2 matching 11 bases. There are 14 residues in the CDR3. In germline, CDR1 is MDHEN, CDR2 SYDVKM. J lost 7 bases, V lost 5 bases, and 5 bases had no gene match.